There are a few counts of the clone carrying this TCR beta chain. Its antigen is unidentified. The sample belongs to a study of T-cell memory formation after mild COVID-19. Study as a whole: The two donors had largely donor-specific TCR clusters.

TCRdb reprocessed the 5' RACE reads with MiXCR, giving one entry per CDR3 protein. The data show about 390,000 distinct CDR3 sequences, roughly 15% seen once. General study points: Later expanders leaned CD4+, whereas day 15 to 85 contracting clones were balanced CD4/CD8. Certain responding clones were present in pre-infection memory, suggesting participation of cross-reactive memory.

Trimming pared 1 base from V and 0 bases from J, leaving 11 bases between. The germline gives CDR1 SQVTM, CDR2 ANQGSEA. The CDR3 has 15 amino acids. The receptor comes from a man between 18 and 35 years old who had mild COVID-19 (a few samples of this study predate the infection). Cell type and time point are not known. The sample taken for sequencing was PBMCs or a T cell subset sorted from them (not recorded which). V gene TRBV29-1 combines with J gene TRBJ2-3; D unresolved. CDR3 DNA: TGCAGCGTTGAAGTTTTTACAGAGAGCACAGATACGCAGTATTTT. Encoded protein: CSVEVFTESTDTQYF.